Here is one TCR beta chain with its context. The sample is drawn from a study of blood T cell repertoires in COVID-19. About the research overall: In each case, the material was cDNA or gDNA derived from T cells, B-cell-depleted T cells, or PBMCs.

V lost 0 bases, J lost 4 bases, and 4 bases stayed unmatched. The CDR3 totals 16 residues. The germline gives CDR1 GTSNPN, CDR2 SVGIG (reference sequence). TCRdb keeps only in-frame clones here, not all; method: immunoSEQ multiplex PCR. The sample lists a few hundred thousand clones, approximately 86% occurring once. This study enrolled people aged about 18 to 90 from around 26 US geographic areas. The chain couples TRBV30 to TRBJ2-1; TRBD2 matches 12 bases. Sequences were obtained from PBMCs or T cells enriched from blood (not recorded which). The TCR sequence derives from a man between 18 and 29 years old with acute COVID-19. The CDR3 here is CAWSVLAGGGYNEQFF. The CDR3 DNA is TGTGCCTGGAGTGTACTAGCGGGAGGTGGGTACAATGAGCAGTTCTTC.